A single sample is the source of the 10 T cell receptor beta chains below, sequenced in a study of CD8 T cells in ankylosing spondylitis. TCRdb ran MiXCR on the 5' RACE reads and lists one entry per CDR3 protein. The sample carries about 160,000 distinct CDR3 sequences, around two fifths recorded once. Sequenced: synovial fluid, either unsorted or a sorted T cell fraction (not recorded which). The receptors shown here come from a male donor with ankylosing spondylitis.

The chain recombines TRBV18 with TRBJ1-2; 8 nucleotides line up with TRBD1. Germline trimming cut 6 bases from V and 8 bases from J; bases unmatched to any gene: 17. CDR1 is KGHSH and CDR2 is LQKENI in the germline V gene. There are 16 residues in the CDR3. As DNA, the CDR3 is TGTGCCAGCTCTTCGAAGGCAGGGGGCCCTGGTGGAGGCTACACCTTC. Translating it yields CASSSKAGGPGGGYTF.

This clonotype was picked up many times. V is TRBV6-5 and J is TRBJ2-5; 7 positions match TRBD1. CDR3 size: 13 residues. V lost 4 bases and J lost 1; bases outside the gene matches: 0. CDR1 is MNHEY, CDR2 SVGAGI, per germline. CDR3 region: CASSWDSQETQYF. CDR3 in DNA: TGTGCCAGCAGTTGGGACAGCCAAGAGACCCAGTACTTC.

The table lists this clonotype with a few counts. The rearrangement links TRBV20-1 to TRBJ2-3; D remains ambiguous. Looked up from germline, CDR1 is DFQATT and CDR2 is SNEGSKA (reference sequence). V gave up 6 bases and J gave up 10 bases, with 11 bases separating them. This CDR3 is built from 10 residues. As DNA, the CDR3 is TGCAGTGCCTGGTTCGGAGCGCAGTATTTT. This codes for CSAWFGAQYF.

This chain joins TRBV7-9 and TRBJ2-1; no clear D gene. Trimming took off 4 bases at V and 3 bases at J, with 16 bases between the two ends. The germline V gene encodes CDR1 SEHNR and CDR2 FQNEAQ (reference sequence). The CDR3 is 16 amino acids. In DNA, the CDR3 is TGTGCCAGCAGCTGCCAAGGACGGATCCTCTACAATGAGCAGTTCTTC. It codes for CASSCQGRILYNEQFF.

The V call is TRBV6-2 or TRBV6-3, the J call TRBJ2-5; D is perhaps TRBD1 or TRBD2 (8 bases each). This CDR3 contains 21 residues. The germline gives CDR1 MNHEY, CDR2 SVGEGT. V was pared by 7 bases and J by 5 bases, with 38 bases between. The CDR3 spells CASTNPDRDGSFREGHETQYF. The DNA for the CDR3 is TGTGCCAGCACCAACCCGGACAGGGACGGCTCGTTCCGGGAGGGCCACGAGACCCAGTACTTC.

This clonotype was counted only a few times. J is TRBJ2-3 and V is TRBV6-1; D is unclear. This CDR3 spans 15 amino acids. The germline V and J ends were trimmed by 1 base and 0 bases, with 8 bases remaining between them. Germline CDR1 is MNHNS and CDR2 is SASEGT. CDR3 sequence (DNA): TGTGCCAGCAGTGAAGGACCGGATAGCACAGATACGCAGTATTTT. It yields the protein CASSEGPDSTDTQYF.

This clonotype appeared a single time. The chain couples TRBV11-1 to TRBJ2-3, with D tentatively TRBD2 (5 bases). V was clipped by 4 bases and J by 2 bases, with 13 bases between them. Germline-derived CDR1 and CDR2 are SGHAT and FQDESV (reference sequence). The CDR3 runs to 15 residues. CDR3 sequence: CASSWALANTDTQYF. The CDR3 DNA reads as TGTGCCAGCAGCTGGGCCCTAGCAAACACAGATACGCAGTATTTT.

In its sample, this clonotype ranks as medium-sized. The J gene is TRBJ1-1, the V gene TRBV29-1; D possibly corresponds to TRBD1 (6 bases). The CDR3 is 13 residues long. Trimming left V 2 bases short and J 5 bases short, with 12 bases between. The germline gives CDR1 SQVTM, CDR2 ANQGSEA. CDR3 coding DNA: TGCAGCGTTGAAATAGGGGGATCTACTGAAGCTTTCTTT. This gives the protein CSVEIGGSTEAFF.

The chain combines TRBV11-2 with TRBJ2-7; 7 bases agree with TRBD2. The CDR3 is 14 amino acids. Germline values: CDR1 SGHAT, CDR2 FQNNGV. V lost 5 bases, J lost 0 bases, and 4 bases stayed unmatched. The CDR3 region has the DNA TGTGCCAGCAGCGGGGGAGGGATCTCCTACGAGCAGTACTTC. Protein product: CASSGGGISYEQYF.

In this sample, this clonotype turned up a few times. CDR3 bases: TGTGCCAGCAGCTTAGTAACAGAATACAATCAGCCCCAGCATTTT. It codes for CASSLVTEYNQPQHF. This chain connects TRBV7-9 to TRBJ1-5; no clear D. Germline CDR1 is SEHNR and CDR2 is FQNEAQ (reference sequence). The CDR3 extends over 15 amino acids. V shed 1 base and J shed 3 bases, with 10 bases lying between them.